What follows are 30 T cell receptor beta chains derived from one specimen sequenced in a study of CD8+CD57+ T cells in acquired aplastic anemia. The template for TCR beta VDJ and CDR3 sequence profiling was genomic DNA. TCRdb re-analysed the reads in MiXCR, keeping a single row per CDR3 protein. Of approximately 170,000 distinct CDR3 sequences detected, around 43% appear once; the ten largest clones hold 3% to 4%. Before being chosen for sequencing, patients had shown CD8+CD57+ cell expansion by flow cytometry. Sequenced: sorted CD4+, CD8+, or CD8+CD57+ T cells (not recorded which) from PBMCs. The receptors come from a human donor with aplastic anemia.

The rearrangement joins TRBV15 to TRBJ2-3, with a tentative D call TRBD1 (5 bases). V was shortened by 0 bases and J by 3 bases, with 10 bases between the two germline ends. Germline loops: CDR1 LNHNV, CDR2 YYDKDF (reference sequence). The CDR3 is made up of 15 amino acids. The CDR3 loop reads CATSRDPRQTDTQYF. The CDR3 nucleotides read TGTGCCACCAGCAGAGACCCGCGACAGACAGATACGCAGTATTTT. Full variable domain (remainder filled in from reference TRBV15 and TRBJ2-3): DAMVIQNPRYQVTQFGKPVTLSCSQTLNHNVMYWYQQKSSQAPKLLFHYYDKDFNNEADTPDNFQSRRPNTSFCFLDIRSPGLGDTAMYLCATSRDPRQTDTQYFGPGTRLTVL.

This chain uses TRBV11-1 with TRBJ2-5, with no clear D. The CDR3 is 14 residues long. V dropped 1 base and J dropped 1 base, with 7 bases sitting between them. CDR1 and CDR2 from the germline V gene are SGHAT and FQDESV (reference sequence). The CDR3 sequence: CASSLGWGQETQYF. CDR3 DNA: TGTGCCAGCAGCTTAGGCTGGGGCCAAGAGACCCAGTACTTC.

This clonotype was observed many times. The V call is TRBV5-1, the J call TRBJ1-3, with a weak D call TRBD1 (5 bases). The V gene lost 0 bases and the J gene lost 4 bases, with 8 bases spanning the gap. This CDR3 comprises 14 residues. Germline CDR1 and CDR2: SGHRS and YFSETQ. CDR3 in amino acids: CASSLAGYGNTIYF. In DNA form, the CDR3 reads TGCGCCAGCAGCTTGGCAGGGTACGGAAACACCATATATTTT.

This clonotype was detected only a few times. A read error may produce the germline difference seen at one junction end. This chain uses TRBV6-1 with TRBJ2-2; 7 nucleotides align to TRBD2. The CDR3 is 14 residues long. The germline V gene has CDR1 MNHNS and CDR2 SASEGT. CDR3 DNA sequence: TGTCCCAGCGGGACCTCATCGAACACCGGGGAGCTGTTTTTT. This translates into CPSGTSSNTGELFF.

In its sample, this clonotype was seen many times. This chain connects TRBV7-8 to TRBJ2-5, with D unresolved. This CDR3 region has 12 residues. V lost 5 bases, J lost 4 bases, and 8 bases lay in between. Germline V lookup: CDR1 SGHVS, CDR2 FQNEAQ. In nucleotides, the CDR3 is TGTGCCAGCAGCCCCCGCGGAGAGACCCAGTACTTC. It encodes CASSPRGETQYF.

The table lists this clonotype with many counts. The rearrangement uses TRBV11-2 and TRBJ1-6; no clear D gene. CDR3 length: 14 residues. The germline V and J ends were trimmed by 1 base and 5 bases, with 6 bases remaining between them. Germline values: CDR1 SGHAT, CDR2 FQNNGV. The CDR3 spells CASSLVGNNSPLHF. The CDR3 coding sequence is TGTGCCAGCAGCTTAGTAGGGAATAATTCACCCCTCCACTTT.

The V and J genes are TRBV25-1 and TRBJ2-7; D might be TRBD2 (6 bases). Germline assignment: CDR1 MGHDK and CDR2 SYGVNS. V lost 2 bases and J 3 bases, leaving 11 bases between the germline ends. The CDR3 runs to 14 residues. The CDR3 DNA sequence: TGTGCCAGCAGTGAACTGGGACTGATCTACGAGCAGTACTTC. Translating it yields CASSELGLIYEQYF.

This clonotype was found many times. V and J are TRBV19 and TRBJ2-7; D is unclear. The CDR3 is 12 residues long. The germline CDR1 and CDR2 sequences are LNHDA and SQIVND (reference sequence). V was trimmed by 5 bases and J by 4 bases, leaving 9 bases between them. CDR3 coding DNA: TGTGCCAGTAGTCCTGATGGATACGAGCAGTACTTC. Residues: CASSPDGYEQYF. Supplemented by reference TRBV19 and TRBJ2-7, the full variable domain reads DGGITQSPKYLFRKEGQNVTLSCEQNLNHDAMYWYRQDPGQGLRLIYYSQIVNDFQKGDIAEGYSVSREKKESFPLTVTSAQKNPTAFYLCASSPDGYEQYFGPGTRLTVT.

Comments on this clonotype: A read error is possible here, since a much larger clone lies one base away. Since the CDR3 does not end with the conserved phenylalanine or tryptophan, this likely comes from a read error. The CDR3 sequence is CASSLNGGTGELFL. CDR3 DNA: TGTGCCAGCAGCTTGAATGGGGGCACCGGGGAGCTGTTTCTT. The chain couples TRBV7-2 to TRBJ2-2; D is possibly TRBD1 or TRBD2 (5 bases each). The V end was cut by 3 bases, the J end by 4 bases, with 9 bases between. Germline CDR1 and CDR2: SGHTA and FQGNSA. The CDR3 totals 14 residues.

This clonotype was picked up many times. CDR3 coding DNA: TGTGCCAGCAGCTTGGCCGCAGGGTATGGCTACACCTTC. Encoded protein: CASSLAAGYGYTF. The chain uses TRBV5-6 and TRBJ1-2; maybe TRBD1 (5 bases). The length of the CDR3 is 13 residues. Trimming shortened V by 0 bases and J by 5 bases, and 8 bases separated the two germline ends. In germline, CDR1 is SGHDT, CDR2 YYEEEE.

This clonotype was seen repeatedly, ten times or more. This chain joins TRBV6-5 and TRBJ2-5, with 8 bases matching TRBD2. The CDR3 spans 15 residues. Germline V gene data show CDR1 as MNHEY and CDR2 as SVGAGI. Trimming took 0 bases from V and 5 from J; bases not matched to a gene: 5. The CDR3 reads CASSYSPGGGETQYF. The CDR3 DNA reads TGTGCCAGCAGTTACTCGCCCGGGGGGGGGGAGACCCAGTACTTC.

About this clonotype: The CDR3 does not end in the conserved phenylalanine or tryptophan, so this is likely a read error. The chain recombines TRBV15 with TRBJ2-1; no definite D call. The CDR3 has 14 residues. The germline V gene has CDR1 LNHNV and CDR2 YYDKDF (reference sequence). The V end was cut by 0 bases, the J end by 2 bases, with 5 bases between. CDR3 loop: CATSRESTYNEQFL. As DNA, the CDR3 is TGTGCCACCAGCAGAGAGTCCACCTACAATGAGCAGTTCCTC.

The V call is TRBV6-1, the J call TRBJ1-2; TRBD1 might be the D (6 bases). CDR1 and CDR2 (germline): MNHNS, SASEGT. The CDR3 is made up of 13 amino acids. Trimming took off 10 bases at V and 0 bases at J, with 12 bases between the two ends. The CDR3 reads CANRQASNYGYTF. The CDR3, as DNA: TGTGCCAACAGACAGGCCTCTAACTATGGCTACACCTTC.

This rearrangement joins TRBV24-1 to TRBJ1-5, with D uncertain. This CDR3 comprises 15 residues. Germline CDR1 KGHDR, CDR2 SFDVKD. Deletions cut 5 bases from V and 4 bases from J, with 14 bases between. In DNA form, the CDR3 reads TGTGCCACCAGTGGTCCACGGGCCGGTAATCAGCCCCAGCATTTT. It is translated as CATSGPRAGNQPQHF.

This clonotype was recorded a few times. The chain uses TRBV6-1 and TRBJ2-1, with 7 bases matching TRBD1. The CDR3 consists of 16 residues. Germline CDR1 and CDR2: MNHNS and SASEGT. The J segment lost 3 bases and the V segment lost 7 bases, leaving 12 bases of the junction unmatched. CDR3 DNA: TGTGCCAGCAAATTACAGACAGGGCGTTACTACAATGAGCAGTTCTTC. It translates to CASKLQTGRYYNEQFF.

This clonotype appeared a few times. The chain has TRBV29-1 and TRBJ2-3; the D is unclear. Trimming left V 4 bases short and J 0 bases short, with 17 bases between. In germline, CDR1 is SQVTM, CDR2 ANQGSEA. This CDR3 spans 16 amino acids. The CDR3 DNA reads TGCAGCGTTGCGCAACTTGACATTGACAGCACAGATACGCAGTATTTT. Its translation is CSVAQLDIDSTDTQYF.

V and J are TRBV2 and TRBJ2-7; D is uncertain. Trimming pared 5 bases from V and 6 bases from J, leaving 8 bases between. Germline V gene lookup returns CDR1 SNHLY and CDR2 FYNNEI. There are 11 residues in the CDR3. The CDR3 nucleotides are TGTGCCAGCAGTCGCGAGGTCGAGCAGTACTTC. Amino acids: CASSREVEQYF.

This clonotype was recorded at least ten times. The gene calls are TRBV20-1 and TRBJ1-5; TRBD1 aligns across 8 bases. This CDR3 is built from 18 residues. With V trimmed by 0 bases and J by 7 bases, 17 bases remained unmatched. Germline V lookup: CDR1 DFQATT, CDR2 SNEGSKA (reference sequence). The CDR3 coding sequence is TGCAGTGCTAGAGACTCCCTTGCGGGGTGGACAGGGAAACAGCCCCAGCATTTT. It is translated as CSARDSLAGWTGKQPQHF.

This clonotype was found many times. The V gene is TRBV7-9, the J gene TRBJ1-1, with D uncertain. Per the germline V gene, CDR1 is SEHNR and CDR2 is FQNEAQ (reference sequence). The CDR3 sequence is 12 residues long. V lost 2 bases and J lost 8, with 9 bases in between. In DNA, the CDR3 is TGTGCCAGCAGCTTAATCGGCTACGAAGCTTTCTTT. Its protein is CASSLIGYEAFF. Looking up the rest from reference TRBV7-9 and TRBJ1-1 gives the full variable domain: DTGVSQNPRHKITKRGQNVTFRCDPISEHNRLYWYRQTLGQGPEFLTYFQNEAQLEKSRLLSDRFSAERPKGSFSTLEIQRTEQGDSAMYLCASSLIGYEAFFGQGTRLTVV.

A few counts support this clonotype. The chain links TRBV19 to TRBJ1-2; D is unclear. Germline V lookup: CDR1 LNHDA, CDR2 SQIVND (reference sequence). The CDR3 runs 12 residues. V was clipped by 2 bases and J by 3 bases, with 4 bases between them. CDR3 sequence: CASSISDYGYTF. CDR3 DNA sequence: TGTGCCAGTAGTATATCAGACTATGGCTACACCTTC.

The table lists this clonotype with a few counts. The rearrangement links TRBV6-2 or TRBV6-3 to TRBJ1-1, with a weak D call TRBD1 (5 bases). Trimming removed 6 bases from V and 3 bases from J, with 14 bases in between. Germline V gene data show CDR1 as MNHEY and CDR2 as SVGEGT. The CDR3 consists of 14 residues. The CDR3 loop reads CASRDPRGDTEAFF. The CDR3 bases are TGTGCCAGCAGGGACCCCCGGGGGGACACTGAAGCTTTCTTT.

CDR3 coding DNA: TGTGCCACCAGTTGGTTAGAGCATGACCGGGAGACCCAGTACTTC. This sequence encodes CATSWLEHDRETQYF. The rearrangement joins TRBV24-1 to TRBJ2-5; D unresolved. The V gene lost 6 bases and the J gene lost 5 bases, with 18 bases spanning the gap. The CDR3 contains 15 residues. Germline CDR1 KGHDR, CDR2 SFDVKD.

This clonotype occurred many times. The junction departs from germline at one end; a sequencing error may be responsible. CDR3 in amino acids: CSVEDQRSGSIDF. The CDR3 DNA follows: TGCAGCGTTGAAGATCAACGGAGCGGGAGTATCGACTTC. V usage is TRBV29-1 and J usage is TRBJ2-5; 8 bases line up with TRBD2. This CDR3 is 13 amino acids long. The germline V gene encodes CDR1 SQVTM and CDR2 ANQGSEA.

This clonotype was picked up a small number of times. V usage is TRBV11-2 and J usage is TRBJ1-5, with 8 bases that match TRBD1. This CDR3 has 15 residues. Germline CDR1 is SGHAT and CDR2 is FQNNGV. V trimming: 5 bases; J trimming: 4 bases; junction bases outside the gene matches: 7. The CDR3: CASSLQGARNQPQHF. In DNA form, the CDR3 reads TGTGCCAGCAGCCTTCAGGGGGCAAGAAATCAGCCCCAGCATTTT.

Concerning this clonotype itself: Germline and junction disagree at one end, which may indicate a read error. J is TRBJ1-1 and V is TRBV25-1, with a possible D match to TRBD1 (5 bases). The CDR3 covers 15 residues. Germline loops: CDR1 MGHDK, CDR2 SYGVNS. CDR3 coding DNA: TGTGCCAGCAGTGAATCGGCAGGGCTGGGTACTGAAGCTCTCTTT. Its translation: CASSESAGLGTEALF.

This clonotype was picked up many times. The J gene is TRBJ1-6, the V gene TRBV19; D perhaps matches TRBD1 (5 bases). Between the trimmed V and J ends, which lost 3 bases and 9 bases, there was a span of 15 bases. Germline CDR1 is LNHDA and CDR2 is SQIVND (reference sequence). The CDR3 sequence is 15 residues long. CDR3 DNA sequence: TGTGCCAGTAGTATTCAGTTGGGACGGGGTTCACCCCTCCACTTT. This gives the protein CASSIQLGRGSPLHF.

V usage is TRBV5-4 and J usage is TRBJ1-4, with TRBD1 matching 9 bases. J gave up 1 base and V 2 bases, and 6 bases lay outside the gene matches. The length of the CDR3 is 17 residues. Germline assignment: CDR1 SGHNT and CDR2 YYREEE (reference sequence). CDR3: CASSLGTGIGTNEKLFF. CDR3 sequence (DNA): TGTGCCAGCAGCTTAGGGACAGGGATCGGAACTAATGAAAAACTGTTTTTT.

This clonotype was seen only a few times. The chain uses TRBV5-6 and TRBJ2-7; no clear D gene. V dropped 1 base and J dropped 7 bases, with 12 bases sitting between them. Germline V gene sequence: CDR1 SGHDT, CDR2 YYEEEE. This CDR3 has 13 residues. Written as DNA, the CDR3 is TGTGCCAGCAGCTTGTATGGACGAAAAGAGCAGTACTTC. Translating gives CASSLYGRKEQYF.

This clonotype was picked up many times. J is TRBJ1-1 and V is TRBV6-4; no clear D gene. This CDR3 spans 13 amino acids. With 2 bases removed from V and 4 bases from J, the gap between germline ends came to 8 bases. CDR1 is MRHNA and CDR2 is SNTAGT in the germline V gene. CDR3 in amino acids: CASSDRSGTEAFF. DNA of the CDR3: TGTGCCAGCAGTGACAGGTCAGGCACTGAAGCTTTCTTT.

CDR3 region: CASSYEGHSYEQYF. DNA for the CDR3: TGTGCCAGCAGTTACGAGGGACATAGCTACGAGCAGTACTTC. This chain uses TRBV2 with TRBJ2-7; a weak D match, TRBD1 (6 bases). The germline gives CDR1 SNHLY, CDR2 FYNNEI. The CDR3 sequence is 14 residues long. Trimming left V 5 bases short and J 3 bases short, with 14 bases between.